The 2 T cell receptor beta chains below all came from one sample that was sequenced in a study of shared clonotypes between healthy human individuals. Clones were sequenced by immunoSEQ multiplex PCR, and TCRdb holds only the in-frame ones, with some missing. The sample contains 950,000 to 1,200,000 clones, roughly 77% of which appear only once. Material for sequencing was memory CD4+ T cells from PBMCs. Described subset: CD45RA-negative fraction. The receptor set was obtained from a man in his late teens or twenties in good health. Some clones in this sample may be carry-over from other donors' samples.

This clone was picked up one time. The chain is built from TRBV5-6 and TRBJ1-1, with 7 bases aligning to TRBD1. This CDR3 has 16 residues. Per the germline V gene, CDR1 is SGHDT and CDR2 is YYEEEE. Unmatched junction bases numbered 8, after V lost 3 bases and J lost 0 bases. This CDR3 reads CASSSGQVIMNTEAFF. DNA for the CDR3: TGTGCCAGCAGCTCCGGACAGGTAATCATGAACACTGAAGCTTTCTTT.

This chain uses TRBV28 with TRBJ2-1, with unresolved D. CDR3 size: 12 residues. The germline V and J ends were trimmed by 3 bases and 8 bases, with 8 bases remaining between them. Germline values: CDR1 MDHEN, CDR2 SYDVKM. CDR3 sequence: CASSFQRHEQFF. DNA of the CDR3: TGTGCCAGCAGTTTCCAACGCCATGAGCAGTTCTTC.